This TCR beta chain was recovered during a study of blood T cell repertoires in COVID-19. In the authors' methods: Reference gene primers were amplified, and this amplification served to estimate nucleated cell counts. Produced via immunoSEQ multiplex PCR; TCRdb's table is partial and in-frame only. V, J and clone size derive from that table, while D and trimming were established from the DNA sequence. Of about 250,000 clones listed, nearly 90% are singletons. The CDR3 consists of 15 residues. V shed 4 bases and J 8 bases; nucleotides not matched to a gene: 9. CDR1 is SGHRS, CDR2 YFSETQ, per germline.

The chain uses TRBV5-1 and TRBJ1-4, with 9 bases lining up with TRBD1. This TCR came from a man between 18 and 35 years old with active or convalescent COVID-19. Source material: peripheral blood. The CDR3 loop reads CASSQTGTGKEKLFF. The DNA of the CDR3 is TGCGCCAGCAGCCAAACCGGGACAGGGAAGGAAAAACTGTTTTTT.